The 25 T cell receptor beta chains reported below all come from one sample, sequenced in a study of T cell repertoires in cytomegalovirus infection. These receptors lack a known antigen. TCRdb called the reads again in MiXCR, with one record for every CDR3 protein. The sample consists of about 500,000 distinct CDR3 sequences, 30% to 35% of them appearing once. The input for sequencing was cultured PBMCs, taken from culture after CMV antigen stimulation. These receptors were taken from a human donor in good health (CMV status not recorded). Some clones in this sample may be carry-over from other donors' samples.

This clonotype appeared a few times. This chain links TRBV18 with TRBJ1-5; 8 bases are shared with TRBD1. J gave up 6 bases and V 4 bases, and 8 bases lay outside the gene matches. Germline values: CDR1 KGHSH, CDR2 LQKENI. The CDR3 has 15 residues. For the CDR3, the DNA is TGTGCCAGCTCACAAACGGGACAGGCAAGTCAGCCCCAGCATTTT. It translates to CASSQTGQASQPQHF.

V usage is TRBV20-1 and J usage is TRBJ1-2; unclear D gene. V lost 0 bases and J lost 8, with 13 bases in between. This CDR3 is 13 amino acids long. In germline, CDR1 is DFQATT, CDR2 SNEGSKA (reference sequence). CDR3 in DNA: TGCAGTGCTAGAGAGGCTATGGGATTGGGCTACACCTTC. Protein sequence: CSAREAMGLGYTF.

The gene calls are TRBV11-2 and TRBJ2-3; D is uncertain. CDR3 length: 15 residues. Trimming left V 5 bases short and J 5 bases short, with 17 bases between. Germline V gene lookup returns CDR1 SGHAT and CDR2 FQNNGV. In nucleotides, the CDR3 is TGTGCCAGCAGCCCAGGTGGGCTCTTCGGAGATACGCAGTATTTT. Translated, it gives CASSPGGLFGDTQYF. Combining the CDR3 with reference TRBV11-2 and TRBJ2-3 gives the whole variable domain EAGVAQSPRYKIIEKRQSVAFWCNPISGHATLYWYQQILGQGPKLLIQFQNNGVVDDSQLPKDRFSAERLKGVDSTLKIQPAKLEDSAVYLCASSPGGLFGDTQYFGPGTRLTVL.

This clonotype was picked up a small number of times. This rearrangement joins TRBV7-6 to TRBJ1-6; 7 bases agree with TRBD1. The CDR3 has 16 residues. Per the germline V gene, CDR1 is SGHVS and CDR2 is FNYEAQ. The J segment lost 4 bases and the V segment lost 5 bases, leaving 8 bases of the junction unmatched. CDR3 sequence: CASSPDGTAYNSPLHF. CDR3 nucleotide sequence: TGTGCCAGCAGCCCGGATGGGACAGCTTATAATTCACCCCTCCACTTT.

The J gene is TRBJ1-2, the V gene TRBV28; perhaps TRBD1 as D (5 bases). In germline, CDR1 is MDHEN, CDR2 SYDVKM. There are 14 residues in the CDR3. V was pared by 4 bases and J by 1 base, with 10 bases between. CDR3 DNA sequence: TGTGCCAGCAGTTCCCCAGGGTATAACTATGGCTACACCTTC. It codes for CASSSPGYNYGYTF.

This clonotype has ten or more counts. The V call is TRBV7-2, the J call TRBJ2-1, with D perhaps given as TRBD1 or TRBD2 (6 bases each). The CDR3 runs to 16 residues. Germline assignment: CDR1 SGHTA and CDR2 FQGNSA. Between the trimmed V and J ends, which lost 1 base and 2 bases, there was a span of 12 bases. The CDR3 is CASSLEGGGTYNEQFF. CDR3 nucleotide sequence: TGTGCCAGCAGCTTAGAGGGGGGAGGCACCTACAATGAGCAGTTCTTC.

DNA for the CDR3: TGTGCCACCAGCAAAAGGCATGCGGGTAGCTCCTACGAGCAGTACTTC. Amino acid sequence: CATSKRHAGSSYEQYF. The chain joins TRBV15 to TRBJ2-7; perhaps TRBD2 as D (5 bases). This CDR3 contains 16 residues. V dropped 4 bases and J dropped 0 bases, with 16 bases sitting between them. CDR1 LNHNV and CDR2 YYDKDF come from the germline V gene (reference sequence).

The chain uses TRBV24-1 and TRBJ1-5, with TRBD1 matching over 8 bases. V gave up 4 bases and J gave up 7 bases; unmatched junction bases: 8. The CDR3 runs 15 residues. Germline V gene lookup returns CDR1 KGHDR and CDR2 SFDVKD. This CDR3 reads CATSDRGGQAQPQHF. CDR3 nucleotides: TGTGCCACCAGTGACCGCGGGGGACAGGCCCAGCCCCAGCATTTT.

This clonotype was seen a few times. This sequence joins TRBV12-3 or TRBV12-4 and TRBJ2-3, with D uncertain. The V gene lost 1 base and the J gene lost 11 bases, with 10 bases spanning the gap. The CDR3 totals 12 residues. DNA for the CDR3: TGTGCCAGCAGTTTAGGGCTAGGCTTGCAGTATTTT. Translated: CASSLGLGLQYF.

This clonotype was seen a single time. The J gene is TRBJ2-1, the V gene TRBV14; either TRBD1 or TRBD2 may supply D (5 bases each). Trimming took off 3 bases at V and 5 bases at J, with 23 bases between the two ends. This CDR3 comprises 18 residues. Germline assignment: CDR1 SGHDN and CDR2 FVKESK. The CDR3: CASSQGEFKDPFNNEQFF. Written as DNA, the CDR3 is TGTGCCAGCAGCCAGGGGGAGTTTAAGGACCCATTTAACAATGAGCAGTTCTTC.

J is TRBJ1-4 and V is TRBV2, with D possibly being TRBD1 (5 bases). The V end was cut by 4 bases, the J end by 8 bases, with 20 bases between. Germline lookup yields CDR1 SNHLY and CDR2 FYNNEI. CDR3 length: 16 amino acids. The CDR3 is CASSGGDSGGNEKLFF. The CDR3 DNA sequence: TGTGCCAGCAGTGGCGGAGATAGTGGGGGGAACGAAAAACTGTTTTTT.

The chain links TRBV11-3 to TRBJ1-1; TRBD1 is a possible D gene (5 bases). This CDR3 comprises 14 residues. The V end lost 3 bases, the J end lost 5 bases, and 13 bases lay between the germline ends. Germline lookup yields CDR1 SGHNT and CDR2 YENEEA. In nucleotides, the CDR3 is TGTGCCAGCAGCTTTGACTCAGGGAGTACTGAAGCTTTCTTT. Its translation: CASSFDSGSTEAFF.

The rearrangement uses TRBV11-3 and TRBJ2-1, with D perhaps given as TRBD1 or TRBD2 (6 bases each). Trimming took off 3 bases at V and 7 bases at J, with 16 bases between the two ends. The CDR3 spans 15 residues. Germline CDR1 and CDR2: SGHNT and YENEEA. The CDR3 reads CASSFTRGAGNEQFF. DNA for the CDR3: TGTGCCAGCAGCTTTACAAGGGGGGCGGGTAATGAGCAGTTCTTC.

The DNA of the CDR3 is TGCAGCGTTAACAGGGGGCCAGCCGGGGAGCTGTTTTTT. It is translated as CSVNRGPAGELFF. The chain carries TRBV29-1 and TRBJ2-2; the match to TRBD1 covers 9 bases. The V and J ends lost 5 bases and 6 bases, in that order; junction bases with no gene match: 4. Germline V gives CDR1 SQVTM, CDR2 ANQGSEA. This CDR3 contains 13 residues.

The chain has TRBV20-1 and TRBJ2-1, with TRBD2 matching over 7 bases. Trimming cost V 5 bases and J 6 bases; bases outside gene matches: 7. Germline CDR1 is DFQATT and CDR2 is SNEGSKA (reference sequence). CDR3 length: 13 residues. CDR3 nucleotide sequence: TGCAGTGCTCTCCGCCCGGGAGGCAATGAGCAGTTCTTC. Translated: CSALRPGGNEQFF.

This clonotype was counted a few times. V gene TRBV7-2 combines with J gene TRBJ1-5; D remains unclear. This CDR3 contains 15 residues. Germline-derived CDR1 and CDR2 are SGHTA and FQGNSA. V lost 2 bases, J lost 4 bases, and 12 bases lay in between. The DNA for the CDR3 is TGTGCCAGCAGCTTACAAGGGAGCGGGAATCAGCCCCAGCATTTT. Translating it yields CASSLQGSGNQPQHF. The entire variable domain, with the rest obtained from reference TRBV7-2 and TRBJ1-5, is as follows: GAGVSQSPSNKVTEKGKDVELRCDPISGHTALYWYRQSLGQGLEFLIYFQGNSAPDKSGLPSDRFSAERTGGSVSTLTIQRTQQEDSAVYLCASSLQGSGNQPQHFGDGTRLSIL.

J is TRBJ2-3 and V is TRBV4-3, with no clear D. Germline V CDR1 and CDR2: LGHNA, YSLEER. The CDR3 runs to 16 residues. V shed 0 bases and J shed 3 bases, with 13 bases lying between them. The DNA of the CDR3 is TGCGCCAGCAGCCAAGATCCGCTAGGAACAACAGATACGCAGTATTTT. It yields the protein CASSQDPLGTTDTQYF.

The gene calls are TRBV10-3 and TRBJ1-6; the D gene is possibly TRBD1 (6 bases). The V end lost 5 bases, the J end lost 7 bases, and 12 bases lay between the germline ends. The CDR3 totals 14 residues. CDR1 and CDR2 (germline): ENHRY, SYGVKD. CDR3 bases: TGTGCCATCAGTCCAGGGGAAGAGAATTCACCCCTCCACTTT. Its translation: CAISPGEENSPLHF.

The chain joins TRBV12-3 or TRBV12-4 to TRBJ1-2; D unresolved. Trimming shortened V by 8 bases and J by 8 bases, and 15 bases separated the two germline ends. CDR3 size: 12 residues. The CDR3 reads CASARGLRGYTF. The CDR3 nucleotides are TGTGCCAGCGCTCGAGGGTTACGAGGCTACACCTTC.

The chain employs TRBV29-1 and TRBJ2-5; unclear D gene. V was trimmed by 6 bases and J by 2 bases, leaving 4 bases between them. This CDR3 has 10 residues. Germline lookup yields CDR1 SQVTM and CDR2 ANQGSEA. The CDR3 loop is CSVQQETQYF. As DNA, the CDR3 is TGCAGCGTACAACAAGAGACCCAGTACTTC. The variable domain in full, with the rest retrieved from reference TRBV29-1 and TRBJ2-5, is SAVISQKPSRDICQRGTSLTIQCQVDSQVTMMFWYRQQPGQSLTLIATANQGSEATYESGFVIDKFPISRPNLTFSTLTVSNMSPEDSSIYLCSVQQETQYFGPGTRLLVL.

The CDR3 here is CASSYVGAIAKNIQYF. Here the CDR3 DNA reads TGTGCCAGCAGTTACGTAGGCGCCATAGCCAAAAACATTCAGTACTTC. The rearrangement joins TRBV6-6 to TRBJ2-4; D uncertain. The CDR3 has 16 amino acids. V was pared by 2 bases and J by 0 bases, with 11 bases between. Germline V gives CDR1 MNHNY, CDR2 SVGAGI (reference sequence).

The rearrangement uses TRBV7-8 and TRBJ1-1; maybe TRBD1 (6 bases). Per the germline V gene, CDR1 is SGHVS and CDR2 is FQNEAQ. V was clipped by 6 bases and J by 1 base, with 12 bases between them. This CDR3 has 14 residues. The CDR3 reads CASSFTGKNTEAFF. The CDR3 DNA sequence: TGTGCCAGCAGTTTTACAGGGAAGAACACTGAAGCTTTCTTT.

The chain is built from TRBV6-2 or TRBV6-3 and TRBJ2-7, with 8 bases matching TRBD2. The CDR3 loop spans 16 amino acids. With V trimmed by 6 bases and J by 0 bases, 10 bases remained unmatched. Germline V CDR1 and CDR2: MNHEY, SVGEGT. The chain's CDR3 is CASSSGLAQSSYEQYF. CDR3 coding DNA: TGTGCCAGCAGCTCCGGACTAGCCCAGAGCTCCTACGAGCAGTACTTC.

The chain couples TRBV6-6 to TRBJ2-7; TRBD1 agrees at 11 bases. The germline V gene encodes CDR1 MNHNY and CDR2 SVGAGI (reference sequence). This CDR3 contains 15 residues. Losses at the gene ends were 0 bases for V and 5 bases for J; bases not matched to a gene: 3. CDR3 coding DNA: TGTGCCAGCAGTTACTCGTGGACAGGGGGCAACGAGCAGTACTTC. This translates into CASSYSWTGGNEQYF.

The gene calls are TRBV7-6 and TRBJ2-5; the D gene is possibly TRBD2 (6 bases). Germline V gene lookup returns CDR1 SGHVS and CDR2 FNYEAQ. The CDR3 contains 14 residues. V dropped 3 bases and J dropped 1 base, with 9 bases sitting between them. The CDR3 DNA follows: TGTGCCAGCAGCTTTGGAGGGACCCAAGAGACCCAGTACTTC. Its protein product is CASSFGGTQETQYF.